The next 11 T cell receptor beta chains were all read from a single sample in a study of identical twins. One entry per CDR3 protein, called by TCRdb with MiXCR from the 5' RACE reads. The sample has 1,800,000 or so distinct CDR3 sequences; around a third are singletons. The sequencing sample was made of cord blood. The receptors were gathered from a newborn girl in good health.

CDR3 DNA: TGTGCCAGCAGTTCTAGAGGGGCCTATGGCTACACCTTC. This codes for CASSSRGAYGYTF. The chain couples TRBV27 to TRBJ1-2; weak D call: TRBD1 (5 bases). This CDR3 comprises 13 residues. V was trimmed by 4 bases and J by 4 bases, leaving 10 bases between them. Germline V CDR1 and CDR2: MNHEY, SMNVEV (reference sequence).

This clonotype was seen more than once but under ten times. The rearrangement links TRBV20-1 to TRBJ2-5; tentative D call: TRBD2 (5 bases). The ends were cut back, 3 bases at V and 2 bases at J, with 7 bases in the middle. Germline values: CDR1 DFQATT, CDR2 SNEGSKA (reference sequence). The CDR3 has 12 residues. This chain's CDR3 is CSASGEQETQYF. The CDR3 region has the DNA TGCAGTGCTAGCGGGGAACAAGAGACCCAGTACTTC.

This clonotype was seen only a few times. This rearrangement joins TRBV16 to TRBJ2-7; tentatively, D is TRBD1 (5 bases). The CDR3 length is 12 residues. Per the germline V gene, CDR1 is KGHSY and CDR2 is FQNENV. Trimming pared 3 bases from V and 6 bases from J, leaving 9 bases between. As DNA, the CDR3 is TGTGCCAGCAGCCACAGGGTAAGCGAGCAGTACTTC. Its translation: CASSHRVSEQYF.

The rearrangement uses TRBV7-9 and TRBJ1-1; D remains unclear. This CDR3 is built from 13 residues. V was clipped by 5 bases and J by 7 bases, with 14 bases between them. Germline CDR1 SEHNR, CDR2 FQNEAQ (reference sequence). The CDR3 loop reads CASSQTETVEAFF. The CDR3 nucleotides read TGTGCCAGCAGCCAGACGGAAACAGTTGAAGCTTTCTTT.

The gene calls are TRBV28 and TRBJ2-7; the D is unclear. The CDR3 extends over 15 amino acids. CDR1 is MDHEN and CDR2 is SYDVKM in the germline V gene. The V gene lost 3 bases and the J gene lost 0 bases, with 12 bases spanning the gap. CDR3 sequence reads: CASSFASFSSYEQYF. The DNA for the CDR3 is TGTGCCAGCAGTTTTGCCTCGTTTAGCTCCTACGAGCAGTACTTC.

The V gene is TRBV20-1, the J gene TRBJ2-3; 9 bases are shared with TRBD2. This CDR3 contains 14 residues. V lost 8 bases, J lost 6 bases, and 12 bases stayed unmatched. Germline CDR1 and CDR2: DFQATT and SNEGSKA (reference sequence). The CDR3 DNA sequence: TGCAGTATCCAAATAGCGGGGGCGGGGGATACGCAGTATTTT. This gives the protein CSIQIAGAGDTQYF.

This chain uses TRBV7-2 with TRBJ2-1; 7 nucleotides agree with TRBD2. Germline V lookup: CDR1 SGHTA, CDR2 FQGNSA. This CDR3 contains 16 residues. The junction had 5 bases not matched to a gene; V was cut back by 3 bases and J by 0 bases. The chain's CDR3 is CASSFSGVSSYNEQFF. DNA for the CDR3: TGTGCCAGCAGCTTCAGCGGGGTGAGCTCCTACAATGAGCAGTTCTTC.

This clonotype was counted at least ten times. The chain is built from TRBV28 and TRBJ2-7; 10 nucleotides agree with TRBD2. Germline V gene sequence: CDR1 MDHEN, CDR2 SYDVKM. The CDR3 loop spans 17 amino acids. V shed 3 bases and J 0 bases; nucleotides not matched to a gene: 8. For the CDR3, the DNA is TGTGCCAGCAGTTTGTTGTCTAGCGGGAGTACCTCCTACGAGCAGTACTTC. Translated, it gives CASSLLSSGSTSYEQYF.

This clonotype was recorded a few times. This rearrangement joins TRBV28 to TRBJ2-7; weak D call: TRBD2 (5 bases). Looked up from germline, CDR1 is MDHEN and CDR2 is SYDVKM. This CDR3 is 19 amino acids long. V gave up 1 base and J gave up 2 bases, with 24 bases separating them. The CDR3, as DNA: TGTGCCAGCAGTTTATATTTCGGGGAGTTGGTCCCCACCGCCTACGAGCAGTACTTC. Translated: CASSLYFGELVPTAYEQYF.

This clonotype was detected ten times or more. DNA for the CDR3: TGTGCCAGCAGCTTAGCGTATCGACAAAATTCACCCCTCCACTTT. Its translation: CASSLAYRQNSPLHF. This sequence joins TRBV7-2 and TRBJ1-6; no clear D. This CDR3 has 15 residues. Germline CDR1 and CDR2: SGHTA and FQGNSA. The V and J ends lost 0 bases and 7 bases respectively, with 10 bases between them.

A note on this clonotype: An end of the junction does not agree with germline; a read error may underlie this. The chain has TRBV28 and TRBJ1-6, with D possibly matching TRBD1 (5 bases). The germline gives CDR1 MDHEN, CDR2 SYDVKM. This CDR3 spans 15 amino acids. CDR3 DNA: TGTGCCAGCAGTCCTAACCAGGGAAGGAATTCACCCCCCCACTTT. This sequence encodes CASSPNQGRNSPPHF.